This T cell receptor (beta chain) originates from a study of blood T cell repertoires in COVID-19. Study context: Italy, Spain and the United States were the sources of the convalescent and acute COVID-19 samples. T cells, B-cell-depleted T cells, or PBMCs supplied cDNA or gDNA.

In the authors' methods: The assay estimated nucleated cells by amplifying reference gene primers. The protocol was immunoSEQ multiplex PCR, while the TCRdb copy is restricted to in-frame clones and leaves out a portion. That table furnishes V, J and clone size, whereas the DNA furnished D and trimming. The sample has approximately 300,000 clones, roughly 91% seen once; the top ten hold 1%. This CDR3 spans 14 amino acids. Trimming took off 8 bases at V and 2 bases at J, with 15 bases between the two ends. Per germline, CDR1 LGHDT and CDR2 YNNKEL (reference sequence). What was sequenced was peripheral blood. The sequence came from a man between 45 and 60 years old with active or convalescent COVID-19. The chain uses TRBV3-1 (or the pseudogene TRBV3-2) and TRBJ2-5; possible D gene TRBD2, 6 bases. The CDR3 sequence is CASHLWGTQETQYF. The CDR3 DNA is TGTGCCAGCCACCTATGGGGGACTCAAGAGACCCAGTACTTC.